This TCR beta chain was retrieved from a study of CD8 T cells in Susac syndrome. The wider study: Patients with Susac syndrome were therapy-naive, on corticosteroids, or on intravenous immunoglobulin alone at blood draw.

Between the trimmed V and J ends, which lost 0 bases and 5 bases, there was a span of 14 bases. This CDR3 is built from 15 residues. CDR1 and CDR2 from the germline V gene are SGDLS and YYNGEE. Reverse transcription of 0.5 to 1 ug RNA was carried out with random hexamers. Amplification of TCR beta CDR3 by immunoSEQ multiplex PCR spanned 54 Vbeta and 13 Jbeta. Via MiXCR, TCRdb re-called the immunoSEQ multiplex PCR reads, giving one row per CDR3 protein. In the table there are roughly 150,000 distinct CDR3 sequences, approximately 96% of which are singletons. The authors carried out high-throughput sequencing of TCR beta. They applied it to CD8+ and CD4+ T cells obtained from blood. The CD8+ and CD4+ T cells were isolated magnetically using a negative isolation approach, whereas the TEMRA cells were enriched by FACS.

The chain joins TRBV9 to TRBJ2-5; no reliable D call. The sequence was collected from a human donor with Susac syndrome. The material sequenced was CD4+ T cells from PBMCs. Here the CDR3 reads CASSVEGSSFETQYF. CDR3 bases: TGTGCCAGCAGCGTAGAGGGTAGCTCATTCGAGACCCAGTACTTC.